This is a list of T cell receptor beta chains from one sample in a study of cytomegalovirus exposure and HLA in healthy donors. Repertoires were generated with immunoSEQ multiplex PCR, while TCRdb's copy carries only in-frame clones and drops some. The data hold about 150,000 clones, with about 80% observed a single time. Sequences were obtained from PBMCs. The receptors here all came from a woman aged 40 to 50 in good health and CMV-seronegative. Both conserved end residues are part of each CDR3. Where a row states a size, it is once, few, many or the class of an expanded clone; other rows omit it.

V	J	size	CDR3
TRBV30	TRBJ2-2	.	CAWSRGPGELFF
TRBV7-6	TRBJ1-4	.	CASSLRTTNEKLFF
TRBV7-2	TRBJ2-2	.	CASSLVSGRAGELFF
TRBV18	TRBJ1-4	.	CASSPTESNEKLFF
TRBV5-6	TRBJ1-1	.	CASSGETEAFF
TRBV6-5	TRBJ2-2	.	CASSGQTGITGELFF
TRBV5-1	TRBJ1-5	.	CASSSLERLPQHF
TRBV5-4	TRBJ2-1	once	CASSSVGGNEQFF
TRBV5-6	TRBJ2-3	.	CASSQTGGEGTDTQYF
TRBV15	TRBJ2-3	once	CAVKGGTSTDTQYF
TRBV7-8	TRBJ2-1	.	CASRDAGDEQFF
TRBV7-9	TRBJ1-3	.	CASSPRSGNSGNTIYF
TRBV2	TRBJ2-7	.	CASSVQTFLEQYF
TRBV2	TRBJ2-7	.	CASGRPIWRF
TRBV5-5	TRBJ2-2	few	CASSVGLAGGSGELFF
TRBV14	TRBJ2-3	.	CASSQITPRSADTQYF
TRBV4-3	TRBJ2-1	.	CASSQEAAPFNEQFF
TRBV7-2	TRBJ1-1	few	CASSLVGTANTEAFF
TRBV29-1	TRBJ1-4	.	CSFRQDLNEKLFF
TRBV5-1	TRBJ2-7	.	CASSYQLAGVYEQYF
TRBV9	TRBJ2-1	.	CASSGLAPEQFF
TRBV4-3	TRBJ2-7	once	CASSQGGLGQAYEQYF
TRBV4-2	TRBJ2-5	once	CASSQVSQNQETQYF
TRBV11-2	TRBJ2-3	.	CASSYWDKERTDTQYF
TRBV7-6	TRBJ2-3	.	CASGQSSGAGTQYF
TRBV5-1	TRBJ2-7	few	CASSPIIAGGTNEQYF
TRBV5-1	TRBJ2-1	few	CASSWGTAIYNEQFF
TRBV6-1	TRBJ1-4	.	CASTSGTNEKLFF
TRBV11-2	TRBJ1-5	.	CASSRDRSGQPQHF
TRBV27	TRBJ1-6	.	CASSPTGTEGSSPLHF
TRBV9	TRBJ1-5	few	CASSATDFSNQPQHF
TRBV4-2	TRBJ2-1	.	CASSQDPRQRGNNEQFF
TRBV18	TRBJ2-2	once	CASSPEIRRAGELFF
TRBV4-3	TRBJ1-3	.	CASSQGGGSGNTIYF
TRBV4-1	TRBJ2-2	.	CASSQNPTGNTGELFF
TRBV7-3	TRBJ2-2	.	CASSLSGGADTGELFF
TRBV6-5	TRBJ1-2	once	CASSRDTNYGYTF
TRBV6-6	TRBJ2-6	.	CASRQQGLSGANVLTF
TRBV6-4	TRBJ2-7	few	CASSDRPGYLHSIPYEQYF
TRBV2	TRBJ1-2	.	CASRPGQFYGYTF
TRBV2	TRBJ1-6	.	CASSIAPYNSPLHF
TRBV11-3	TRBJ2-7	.	CASSLEPGSYEQYF
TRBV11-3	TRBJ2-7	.	CASSPVSGSYEQYF
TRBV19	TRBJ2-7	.	CASSRQGGSYEQYF
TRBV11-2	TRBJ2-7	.	CASSFLANSYEQYF
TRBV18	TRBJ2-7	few	CASSRLAGPYEQYF
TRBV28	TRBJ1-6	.	CASTLRGRTDNSPLHF
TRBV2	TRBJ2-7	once	CASTRRAGGGSYEQYF
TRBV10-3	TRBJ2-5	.	CAISYRDGETQYF
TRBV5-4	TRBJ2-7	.	CASSWAGGFPYEQYF
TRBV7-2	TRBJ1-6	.	CASSLAHSNNSPLHF
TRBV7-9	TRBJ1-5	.	CSSSSDRELHQPQHF
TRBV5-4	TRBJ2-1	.	CASRSDTYNEQFF
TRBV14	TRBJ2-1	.	CASSRRGLAGNEQFF
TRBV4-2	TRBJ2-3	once	CASSQDPTGGGTDTQYF
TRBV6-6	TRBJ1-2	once	CATTLAGGDGYTF
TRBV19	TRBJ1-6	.	CASSIRGNSPLHF
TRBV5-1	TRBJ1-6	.	CASSAGQKNSPLHF
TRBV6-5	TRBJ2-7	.	CASGTGSIHEQYF